This TCR beta chain was observed in a study of blood T cell repertoires in COVID-19. Cohort 3 recovery required two negative PCRs, clearance, or symptom resolution. CDR3 length: 15 residues. The germline V gene encodes CDR1 MGHRA and CDR2 YSYEKL. V lost 8 bases and J lost 6, with 20 bases in between. The method was immunoSEQ multiplex PCR; TCRdb's version includes in-frame clones alone and lacks a portion of them. This table has 250,000 to 350,000 clones, about 85% appearing once. The rearrangement uses TRBV4-1 and TRBJ2-1, with a possible D match to TRBD2 (7 bases). The TCR comes from a woman between 45 and 60 years old who had recovered from COVID-19. Sequences were obtained from PBMCs or T cells enriched from blood (not recorded which). The CDR3 DNA follows: TGCGCCAGCGGAGGGGGTCGCGGGGGTATCAATGAGCAGTTCTTC. This translates into CASGGGRGGINEQFF.